Following are 20 T cell receptor beta chains from one sample sequenced in a study of molecular identifiers for immune sequencing clone quantification. TCRdb analysed the PCR reads with MiXCR anew, one entry per CDR3 protein. The data contain roughly 40,000 distinct CDR3 sequences, around 18% of them seen just once; the ten biggest clones take up about 6.6%. Specimen: naive CD8+ T cells from blood, with Jurkat cell RNA spiked in. Subset noted: FACS-sorted CD8+CD4-CCR7+CD45RA+ naive T cells. Receptor source: a human donor in good health. Some libraries in this study had Jurkat cell RNA spiked in.

The sample holds many counts of this clonotype. The chain has TRBV11-2 and TRBJ2-7, with 11 bases aligning to TRBD2. The J segment lost 7 bases and the V segment lost 5 bases, leaving 7 bases of the junction unmatched. From germline, CDR1 is SGHAT and CDR2 FQNNGV. The CDR3 runs 14 residues. Here the CDR3 DNA reads TGTGCCAGCAGCAGTAGCGGGAGGGGAGATGAGCAGTACTTC. This gives the protein CASSSSGRGDEQYF.

This clonotype was seen repeatedly, ten times or more. The rearrangement links TRBV4-1 to TRBJ2-5; D gene ambiguous. Trimming removed 3 bases from V and 3 bases from J, with 17 bases in between. The germline V gene encodes CDR1 MGHRA and CDR2 YSYEKL. This CDR3 region has 16 residues. The CDR3 reads CASSQPYSGLEETQYF. In DNA form, the CDR3 reads TGCGCCAGCAGCCAGCCCTACTCCGGGCTGGAAGAGACCCAGTACTTC.

This clonotype was found many times. The genes are TRBV4-3 and TRBJ2-7; maybe TRBD2 (6 bases). The CDR3 spans 14 residues. The V gene lost 0 bases and the J gene lost 6 bases, with 12 bases spanning the gap. CDR1 and CDR2 from the germline V gene are LGHNA and YSLEER. In nucleotides, the CDR3 is TGCGCCAGCAGCCAAGATCGCGGGGAGATCGAGCAGTACTTC. Protein sequence: CASSQDRGEIEQYF.

Points on this clonotype: This may come from a read error, since a much larger clone is one base off. The V call is TRBV19, the J call TRBJ2-7, with D tentatively TRBD2 (5 bases). The CDR3 runs to 14 residues. Germline V lookup: CDR1 LNHDA, CDR2 SQIVND (reference sequence). The CDR3 nucleotides are TGTGCCGGTAGTATAGAGGGCAGGTTCTACGAGCAGTACTTC. Its translation is CAGSIEGRFYEQYF.

This clonotype has only one observation. This sequence may be a read error, since a much larger clone differs from it by one base. The J gene is TRBJ2-2, the V gene TRBV28; D gene ambiguous. There are 13 residues in the CDR3. Per germline, CDR1 MDHEN and CDR2 SYDVKM. The CDR3 nucleotides read TGTGCCGGCAGTCTCATAGAAACCGGGGAGCTGTTTTTT. It yields the protein CAGSLIETGELFF. Filled out from reference TRBV28 and TRBJ2-2, the complete variable domain reads DVKVTQSSRYLVKRTGEKVFLECVQDMDHENMFWYRQDPGLGLRLIYFSYDVKMKEKGDIPEGYSVSREKKERFSLILESASTNQTSMYLCAGSLIETGELFFGEGSRLTVL.

This clonotype was counted at least ten times. This chain connects TRBV27 to TRBJ2-7; 7 positions agree with TRBD2. Germline CDR1 reads MNHEY; CDR2 reads SMNVEV (reference sequence). V gave up 5 bases and J gave up 7 bases; unmatched junction bases: 11. The CDR3 runs to 14 residues. CDR3 region: CASSTSGGTGEQYF. The CDR3, as DNA: TGTGCCAGCAGTACTTCCGGGGGGACGGGGGAGCAGTACTTC.

This clonotype was recorded a few times. This chain uses TRBV15 with TRBJ1-4; D perhaps matches TRBD1 (6 bases). Germline V gives CDR1 LNHNV, CDR2 YYDKDF (reference sequence). The CDR3 spans 17 residues. V dropped 5 bases and J dropped 7 bases, with 23 bases sitting between them. The CDR3 region is CATSHPGPGAKGEKLFF. The DNA of the CDR3 is TGTGCCACCAGCCACCCTGGACCGGGGGCCAAAGGTGAAAAACTGTTTTTT.

This clonotype was picked up many times. This chain links TRBV18 with TRBJ1-1; 7 bases line up with TRBD1. V was pared by 7 bases and J by 1 base, with 6 bases of the junction left unmatched. This CDR3 spans 14 amino acids. Per germline, CDR1 KGHSH and CDR2 LQKENI. In DNA, the CDR3 is TGTGCCAGCTTCTTGGGGACAGAGAACACTGAAGCTTTCTTT. Translation: CASFLGTENTEAFF.

Note on this clonotype: The junction and the germline gene differ at one end; a read error may be behind it. This rearrangement joins TRBV19 to TRBJ2-7; TRBD2 aligns across 7 bases. In germline, CDR1 is LNHDA, CDR2 SQIVND (reference sequence). This CDR3 region has 15 residues. CDR3 DNA sequence: TGTACCAGTATGCCAACCTGGGGAGGGGTCAACGAGCAGTACTTC. Protein: CTSMPTWGGVNEQYF.

This chain connects TRBV6-1 to TRBJ2-5, with no clear D. This CDR3 has 13 residues. V was trimmed by 7 bases and J by 5 bases, leaving 14 bases between them. Germline V gene lookup returns CDR1 MNHNS and CDR2 SASEGT. CDR3 residues: CASTPTRQETQYF. CDR3 DNA: TGTGCCAGCACCCCTACCCGGCAGGAGACCCAGTACTTC.

The rearrangement links TRBV5-1 to TRBJ2-7; 7 bases fit TRBD1. Germline V lookup: CDR1 SGHRS, CDR2 YFSETQ. The CDR3 sequence is 13 residues long. V lost 4 bases and J lost 3; bases outside the gene matches: 4. CDR3 bases: TGCGCCAGCAGCCCGACAGGGAACTACGAGCAGTACTTC. Translated, it gives CASSPTGNYEQYF.

In this sample, this clonotype turned up many times. This chain connects TRBV29-1 to TRBJ1-2; D is unresolved. The germline V gene has CDR1 SQVTM and CDR2 ANQGSEA. Trimming took off 2 bases at V and 7 bases at J, with 8 bases between the two ends. This CDR3 contains 11 residues. CDR3 bases: TGCAGCGTTGAAAGTGGGGTTGGCTACACCTTC. Protein product: CSVESGVGYTF.

This clonotype has ten or more counts. The V call is TRBV20-1, the J call TRBJ2-7; the D gene is possibly TRBD2 (5 bases). V gave up 5 bases and J gave up 6 bases, with 20 bases separating them. The CDR3 spans 14 residues. Germline loops: CDR1 DFQATT, CDR2 SNEGSKA (reference sequence). The CDR3 DNA reads TGCAGTGCTCCCTTGGGTGGGCTGGGAGCCGAGCAGTACTTC. Amino acid sequence: CSAPLGGLGAEQYF.

This clonotype appeared many times. The rearrangement joins TRBV7-3 to TRBJ2-3, with 10 bases matching TRBD2. This CDR3 comprises 16 residues. The V and J ends lost 4 bases and 0 bases, in that order; junction bases with no gene match: 4. Germline V gene data show CDR1 as SGHTA and CDR2 as FQGTGA. DNA of the CDR3: TGTGCCAGCAGCTATGGACTAGCGGCTAGCACAGATACGCAGTATTTT. It yields the protein CASSYGLAASTDTQYF. The full variable domain, its missing parts supplied by reference TRBV7-3 and TRBJ2-3, is GAGVSQTPSNKVTEKGKYVELRCDPISGHTALYWYRQSLGQGPEFLIYFQGTGAADDSGLPNDRFFAVRPEGSVSTLKIQRTERGDSAVYLCASSYGLAASTDTQYFGPGTRLTVL.

A note on this clonotype: Possible read error: a much larger clone is one base away. J is TRBJ2-1 and V is TRBV29-1; D not certain. The CDR3 contains 11 residues. Germline values: CDR1 SQVTM, CDR2 ANQGSEA. The V end was cut by 6 bases, the J end by 13 bases, with 16 bases between. The CDR3 is CSVPSGTSQFF. The CDR3 DNA sequence: TGCAGCGTCCCCTCAGGTACCTCCCAGTTCTTC.

This clonotype has at least ten counts. This chain connects TRBV7-9 to TRBJ2-1; no clear D gene. Trimming cost V 3 bases and J 13 bases, with 10 bases left between them. The CDR3 is 11 residues long. Germline V gene lookup returns CDR1 SEHNR and CDR2 FQNEAQ (reference sequence). CDR3 loop: CASSLVADQFF. The CDR3 bases are TGTGCCAGCAGCTTGGTCGCGGACCAGTTCTTC.

In its sample, this clonotype was seen once. The chain is built from TRBV27 and TRBJ2-4, with D possibly TRBD2 on 5 matching bases. V dropped 5 bases and J dropped 5 bases, with 16 bases sitting between them. CDR3 length equals 15 residues. Germline assignment: CDR1 MNHEY and CDR2 SMNVEV (reference sequence). The CDR3 region has the DNA TGTGCCAGCAGTCCCAATCTAGCTTCCCAAAACATTCAGTACTTC. It codes for CASSPNLASQNIQYF.

This clonotype has ten or more counts. The rearrangement uses TRBV7-9 and TRBJ2-7, with 11 nucleotides matching TRBD2. J gave up 2 bases and V 1 base, and 4 bases lay outside the gene matches. Germline V gene lookup returns CDR1 SEHNR and CDR2 FQNEAQ (reference sequence). The CDR3 loop spans 16 amino acids. CDR3 residues: CASSLVSGLAAYEQYF. CDR3 in DNA: TGTGCCAGCAGCTTAGTATCGGGACTAGCGGCCTACGAGCAGTACTTC.

This clonotype was picked up many times. The V gene is TRBV4-2, the J gene TRBJ1-3; D uncertain. CDR1 and CDR2 (germline): LGHNA, YNFKEQ. V dropped 1 base and J dropped 4 bases, with 5 bases sitting between them. The CDR3 is 13 residues long. This CDR3 is CASSQGEGNTIYF. As DNA, the CDR3 is TGTGCCAGCAGCCAAGGTGAAGGAAACACCATATATTTT.

This clonotype came up a few times. This sequence joins TRBV4-1 and TRBJ2-7; 9 bases are a match to TRBD1. J was trimmed by 4 bases and V by 3 bases; bases with no gene match: 7. The length of the CDR3 is 15 residues. Germline V lookup: CDR1 MGHRA, CDR2 YSYEKL. CDR3 sequence reads: CASSQLQGAWYEQYF. CDR3 nucleotide sequence: TGCGCCAGCAGCCAGCTACAGGGGGCGTGGTACGAGCAGTACTTC.